A single sample is the source of the 4 T cell receptor beta chains below, sequenced in a study of blood T cell repertoires in COVID-19. The repertoire was sequenced with immunoSEQ multiplex PCR; TCRdb's copy has only in-frame clones and lacks some. The sample consists of about 27,000 clones, roughly 90% of them appearing once. Source material: peripheral blood. These receptors were taken from a human donor in a cohort sampled during active COVID-19.

The V and J genes are TRBV14 and TRBJ2-5, with a tentative D call TRBD2 (6 bases). There are 14 residues in the CDR3. Trimming shortened V by 4 bases and J by 2 bases, and 11 bases separated the two germline ends. CDR1 is SGHDN and CDR2 is FVKESK in the germline V gene. For the CDR3, the DNA is TGTGCCAGCAGCCGTGGGACTCTGCAAGAGACCCAGTACTTC. It encodes CASSRGTLQETQYF.

V is TRBV19 and J is TRBJ1-1; 8 bases map to TRBD1. Losses at the gene ends were 4 bases for V and 0 bases for J; bases not matched to a gene: 1. Germline CDR1 and CDR2: LNHDA and SQIVND (reference sequence). The CDR3 has 14 residues. CDR3 coding DNA: TGTGCCAGTAGTAGGACAGGGTTGAACACTGAAGCTTTCTTT. Residues: CASSRTGLNTEAFF.

This clone was detected a few times. The chain combines TRBV11-2 with TRBJ2-5, with 12 bases that match TRBD1. The germline gives CDR1 SGHAT, CDR2 FQNNGV. CDR3 size: 16 residues. V shed 5 bases and J 4 bases; nucleotides not matched to a gene: 8. The CDR3 nucleotides are TGTGCCAGCAGCCATAGGGACAGGGGGCGGCGAGAGACCCAGTACTTC. Translation: CASSHRDRGRRETQYF.

This clone was seen a single time. The chain recombines TRBV11-2 with TRBJ2-7, with 7 bases fitting TRBD2. Germline assignment: CDR1 SGHAT and CDR2 FQNNGV. The CDR3 consists of 16 residues. Losses at the gene ends were 2 bases for V and 0 bases for J; bases not matched to a gene: 7. CDR3 residues: CASSLPGLRSSYEQYF. CDR3 DNA sequence: TGTGCCAGCAGCTTACCGGGACTACGGAGCTCCTACGAGCAGTACTTC.